This entry features one TCR beta chain sequence. TCRdb keeps only in-frame clones here, not all; method: immunoSEQ multiplex PCR. The table shows about 250,000 clones, with approximately 92% occurring only once. These data originate in a study of blood T cell repertoires in COVID-19. The CDR3 contains 15 residues. V lost 3 bases and J lost 0; bases outside the gene matches: 2. The germline gives CDR1 SGDLS, CDR2 YYNGEE. This TCR was sampled from a middle-aged woman who had recovered from COVID-19. Material for sequencing was peripheral blood. V usage is TRBV9 and J usage is TRBJ1-5, with 8 bases fitting TRBD1. The CDR3 nucleotides read TGTGCCAGCAGCGAGGGACAGGCTAGCAATCAGCCCCAGCATTTT. Translated: CASSEGQASNQPQHF.